The source of this T cell receptor (beta chain) is a study of blood T cells in healthy people across ages (dated by TCRdb to the mid-2010s). For context, the study as a whole: In model experiments, roughly one uniquely barcoded TCR beta cDNA molecule per two T cells was captured by template switching. To track age-related changes in TCR beta repertoire diversity, the study relied on deep sequencing normalized with unique cDNA molecular identifiers. To avoid experimental bias, donors of different ages were spread randomly across the sequencing lanes. Two additional independent replicas of 1 million unique cDNA reads from the same blood draw were analyzed for two donors (one aged 18 to 30 and one aged 80 or older). The donors were split into four age groups: young (average about 16 years), middle-aged (about 40), aged (approximately 60) and long-lived (roughly 77). General findings and caveats noted by the study authors: The CMV infection status of donors was not known, potentially confounding age-related changes in expanded clonotypes. Estimates of total diversity from one million sequenced T cells were regarded as lower bounds and underestimates. A strong correlation was found between observed TCR beta diversity and the percentage of naive T cells measured by flow cytometry. Since profiling was done on bulk unsorted PBMCs, naive and antigen-experienced compartments could not be conclusively compared. Compared with the aged group, the long-lived group had more naive CD4+ T cells, fewer expanded clones and increased TCR diversity, suggesting age selection. As age increased, observed TCR beta diversity per million T cells dropped in a roughly linear way, and a significant reduction was already evident by age 40.

The CDR3 has 15 amino acids, counting the end cysteine and phenylalanine. Only the CDR3 portion is preserved as DNA: 45 bases, with reading frame beginning at the first base. The CDR1 and CDR2 encoded by the germline V gene (reference sequence) are DFQATT and SNEGSKA. V and J are trimmed by 1 base and 0 bases, and the gene matches miss 2 bases of the junction. The donors were a few dozen Caucasian individuals from Russia, aged about 6 to 100 years, who were systemically healthy. Approximately 9.7 milliliters of peripheral blood were drawn from each donor into EDTA-treated Vacutainer tubes. Ficoll-Paque density-gradient centrifugation was used to isolate PBMCs, with at least 7 million per sample. Total RNA, at least 5 micrograms per sample, was extracted from PBMCs with Trizol reagent. Naive CD45RAhigh/CD27high T cell percentages were measured by flow cytometry on a PBMC aliquot from every donor. Library preparation used 5' RACE. Instrument on record: Illumina HiSeq 2500. A second PCR of roughly 7 to 12 cycles was performed with a sample-barcoded 5' primer and a J-beta primer mix. A template-switch 5' adaptor carrying 12 random nucleotides introduced a unique molecular identifier onto each TCR beta cDNA molecule. Each sample yielded at least 3 million CDR3-containing paired-end reads. First-strand cDNA was synthesized from all RNA with the Mint cDNA synthesis kit, primed by a TRBC-specific oligonucleotide. Following uracil-DNA glycosylase treatment, all cDNA underwent a first 18-cycle PCR with the universal primers M1SS and BC2_uni_R. As for the authors' bioinformatics: Normalization of each sample was performed by random selection of 1 million high-quality reads, each carrying a distinct molecular identifier. Reads sharing molecular identifiers were discarded rather than binned into consensus sequences. MiTCR, with a Q25 quality threshold and the strictest error-elimination algorithm, was used for CDR3 identification, clonotype clustering and error correction. A nonparametric unseen species model with Euler transformation was used to estimate lower-bound total TCR beta diversity. TCRdb reprocessed the public reads (quality trimming at Q25 with fastp, clone calling with MiXCR) and kept in-frame beta chains. A single entry per CDR3 protein holds the most common genes and DNA from its merged rows. The V and J calls were not made by the authors but by TCRdb's processing. For this sample the table gives hundreds of thousands of distinct CDR3 sequences, of which 22% were detected only once. The ten largest clones capture roughly a fifth of the sample.

Comment on this clonotype: It lacks a known antigen. Within one base of it there is no much larger clone, and no base qualities were kept.

Source material: blood. The chain links TRBV20-1 with TRBJ2-5, with 10 bases matching TRBD2. The sequence derives from a man aged 65 to 79 in good health. The CDR3 amino acid sequence is: CSARVLAGNQETQYF. The base sequence is TGCAGTGCTAGAGTACTAGCGGGGAACCAAGAGACCCAGTACTTC.